The 2 T cell receptor beta chains given below trace back to one sample, sequenced in a study of blood T cell repertoires in COVID-19. The table came from immunoSEQ multiplex PCR; TCRdb's copy has only in-frame clones and leaves some out. Of 180,000 or so clones in the sample, around 87% were seen once. Sequencing used peripheral blood. The receptors here all came from a woman older than 75 in a cohort sampled during active or convalescent COVID-19.

The rearrangement links TRBV7-9 to TRBJ2-3, with 11 bases lining up with TRBD2. The V segment lost 7 bases and the J segment 6 bases; nucleotides outside the gene matches: 9. CDR1 SEHNR and CDR2 FQNEAQ come from the germline V gene (reference sequence). The length of the CDR3 is 15 residues. The CDR3 region is CASNRLAGRLDTQYF. DNA for the CDR3: TGTGCCAGCAACCGACTAGCGGGAAGGTTGGATACGCAGTATTTT.

CDR3 in DNA: TGTGCCATCAGGCCGGGTGCTAATGAAAAACTGTTTTTT. Translation gives CAIRPGANEKLFF. The chain combines TRBV10-3 with TRBJ1-4; D is ambiguous. Trimming took 6 bases from V and 3 from J, leaving 8 bases between them. The V gene's germline CDR1 is ENHRY and CDR2 SYGVKD. CDR3 length equals 13 residues.